These 3 T cell receptor beta chains were all obtained from the same sample, sequenced in a study of blood T cell repertoires in COVID-19 (dated by TCRdb to the early 2020s). Library method: the immunoSEQ multiplex PCR assay. Not all clones reach the TCRdb copy of this immuneACCESS table, which keeps in-frame sequences only. Checked studies attribute under half of the gap to unresolved V genes and leave the rest unexplained. The sample table records fewer than 85,000 clones; about four fifths of these occur just once. Of the sample, roughly 4.8% falls within the top ten clones. The specimen was peripheral blood. These receptors all stem from a woman over 75 with active or convalescent COVID-19.

The chain couples TRBV4-1 to TRBJ1-3, with D tentatively TRBD1 (5 bases). Germline CDR1 MGHRA, CDR2 YSYEKL. CDR3 length: 15 amino acids. Deletions cut 6 bases from V and 3 bases from J, with 15 bases between. CDR3 region: CASRDYGGNGNTIYF. CDR3 sequence (DNA): TGCGCCAGCAGAGACTACGGGGGGAATGGAAACACCATATATTTT.

V and J are TRBV28 and TRBJ1-1, with D maybe TRBD1 (5 bases). The length of the CDR3 is 18 residues. Germline CDR1 MDHEN, CDR2 SYDVKM. V was pared by 3 bases and J by 3 bases, with 23 bases between. The CDR3: CASSFRRTKRGWDTEAFF. CDR3 in DNA: TGTGCCAGCAGTTTTCGGCGCACAAAAAGGGGTTGGGACACTGAAGCTTTCTTT.

The V call is TRBV3-1 (or the pseudogene TRBV3-2), the J call TRBJ2-7; TRBD2 might be the D (6 bases). V was trimmed by 5 bases and J by 1 base, leaving 15 bases between them. Germline V gene lookup returns CDR1 LGHDT and CDR2 YNNKEL (reference sequence). The CDR3 loop spans 15 amino acids. CDR3 loop: CASSLAGSQSYEQYF. CDR3 nucleotides: TGTGCCAGCAGCTTGGCCGGGAGTCAGTCCTACGAGCAGTACTTC.